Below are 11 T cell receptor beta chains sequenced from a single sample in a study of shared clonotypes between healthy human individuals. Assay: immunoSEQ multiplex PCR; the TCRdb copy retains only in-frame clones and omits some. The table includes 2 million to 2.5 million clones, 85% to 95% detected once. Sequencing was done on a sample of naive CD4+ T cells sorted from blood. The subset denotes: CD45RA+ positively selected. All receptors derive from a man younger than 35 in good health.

The CDR3 loop reads CASSLSGQGGFSGNTIYF. As DNA, the CDR3 is TGTGCCAGCAGCTTATCCGGACAGGGGGGATTTTCTGGAAACACCATATATTTT. This sequence joins TRBV7-6 and TRBJ1-3, with 10 bases aligning to TRBD1. The CDR3 runs to 18 residues. V gave up 2 bases and J gave up 1 base; unmatched junction bases: 8. CDR1 and CDR2 (germline): SGHVS, FNYEAQ.

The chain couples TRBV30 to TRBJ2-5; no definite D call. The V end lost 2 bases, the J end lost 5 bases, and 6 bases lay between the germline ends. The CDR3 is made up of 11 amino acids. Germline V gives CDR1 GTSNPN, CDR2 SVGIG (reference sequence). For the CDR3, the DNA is TGTGCCTGGAGTAATGCGGAGACCCAGTACTTC. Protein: CAWSNAETQYF.

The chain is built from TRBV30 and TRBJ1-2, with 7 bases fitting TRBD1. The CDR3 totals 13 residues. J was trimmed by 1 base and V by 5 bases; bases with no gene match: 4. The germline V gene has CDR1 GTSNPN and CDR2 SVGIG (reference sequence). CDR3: CAWGTAYNYGYTF. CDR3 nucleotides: TGTGCCTGGGGGACAGCTTATAACTATGGCTACACCTTC.

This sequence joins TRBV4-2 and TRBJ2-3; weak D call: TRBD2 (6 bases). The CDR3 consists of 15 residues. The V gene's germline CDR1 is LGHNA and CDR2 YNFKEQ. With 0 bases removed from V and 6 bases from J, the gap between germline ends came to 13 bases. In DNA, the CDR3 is TGTGCCAGCAGCCAAGAATGGGGGGATGGTGATACGCAGTATTTT. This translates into CASSQEWGDGDTQYF.

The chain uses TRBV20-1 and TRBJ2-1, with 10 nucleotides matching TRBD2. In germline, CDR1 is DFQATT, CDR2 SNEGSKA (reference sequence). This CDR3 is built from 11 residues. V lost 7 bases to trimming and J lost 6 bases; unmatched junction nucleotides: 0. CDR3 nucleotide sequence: TGCAGTGGGACTAGCGGCAATGAGCAGTTCTTC. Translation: CSGTSGNEQFF.

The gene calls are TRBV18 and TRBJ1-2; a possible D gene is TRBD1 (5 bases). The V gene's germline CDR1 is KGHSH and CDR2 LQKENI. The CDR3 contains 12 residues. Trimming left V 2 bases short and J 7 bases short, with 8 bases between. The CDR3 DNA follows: TGTGCCAGCTCACCAGGGGACGGTGGCTACACCTTC. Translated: CASSPGDGGYTF.

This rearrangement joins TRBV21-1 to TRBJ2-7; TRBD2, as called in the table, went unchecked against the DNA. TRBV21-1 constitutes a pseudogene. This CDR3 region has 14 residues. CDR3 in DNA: TGTGCCAGCACCCGGACTAGCGCTAAATCCGAGCAGTACTTC. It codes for CASTRTSAKSEQYF.

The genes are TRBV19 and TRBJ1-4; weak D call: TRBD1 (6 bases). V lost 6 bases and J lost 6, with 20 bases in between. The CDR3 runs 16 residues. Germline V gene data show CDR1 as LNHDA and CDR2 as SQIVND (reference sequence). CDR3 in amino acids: CASSAGTSKGDEKLFF. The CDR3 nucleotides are TGTGCCAGTAGCGCCGGGACATCTAAAGGAGATGAAAAACTGTTTTTT.

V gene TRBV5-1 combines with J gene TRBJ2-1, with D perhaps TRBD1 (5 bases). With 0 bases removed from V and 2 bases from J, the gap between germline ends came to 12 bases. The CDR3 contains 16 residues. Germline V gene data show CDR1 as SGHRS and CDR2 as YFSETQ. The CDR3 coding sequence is TGCGCCAGCAGCTTGGGTTCCTCCAGGGCCTACAATGAGCAGTTCTTC. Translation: CASSLGSSRAYNEQFF. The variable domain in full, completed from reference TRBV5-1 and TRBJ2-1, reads KAGVTQTPRYLIKTRGQQVTLSCSPISGHRSVSWYQQTPGQGLQFLFEYFSETQRNKGNFPGRFSGRQFSNSRSEMNVSTLELGDSALYLCASSLGSSRAYNEQFFGPGTRLTVL.

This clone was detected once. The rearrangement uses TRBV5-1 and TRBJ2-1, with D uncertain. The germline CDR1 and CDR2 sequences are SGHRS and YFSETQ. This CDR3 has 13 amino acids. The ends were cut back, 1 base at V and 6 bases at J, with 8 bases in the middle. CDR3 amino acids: CASSLSGVNEQFF. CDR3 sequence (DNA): TGCGCCAGCAGCTTGAGTGGGGTCAATGAGCAGTTCTTC.

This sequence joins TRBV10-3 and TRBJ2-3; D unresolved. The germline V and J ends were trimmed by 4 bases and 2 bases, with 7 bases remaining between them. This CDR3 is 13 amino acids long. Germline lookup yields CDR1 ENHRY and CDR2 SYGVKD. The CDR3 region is CAISGPNTDTQYF. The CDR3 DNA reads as TGTGCCATCAGTGGACCGAACACAGATACGCAGTATTTT.